The 18 T cell receptor beta chains listed next were all sequenced from one sample in a study of cytomegalovirus exposure and HLA in healthy donors. The PCR made use of 60 Vbeta and 13 Jbeta primers. TCRdb's table, derived via immunoSEQ multiplex PCR, lists solely in-frame clones and lacks some. The sample yields some 150,000 clones, 75% to 80% seen once. Sequencing used PBMCs. These receptors were obtained from a man younger than 35 in good health and CMV-seronegative.

This clone was seen a few times. The V gene is TRBV9, the J gene TRBJ2-6, with 7 bases fitting TRBD2. V lost 3 bases, J lost 0 bases, and 3 bases stayed unmatched. This CDR3 is built from 16 residues. Germline V lookup: CDR1 SGDLS, CDR2 YYNGEE. The CDR3 sequence: CASSGGGNSGANVLTF. Written as DNA, the CDR3 is TGTGCCAGCAGCGGGGGGGGAAACTCTGGGGCCAACGTCCTGACTTTC.

This rearrangement joins TRBV5-1 to TRBJ2-7; 7 bases are shared with TRBD2. V gave up 0 bases and J gave up 6 bases; unmatched junction bases: 6. This CDR3 is 14 amino acids long. Germline lookup yields CDR1 SGHRS and CDR2 YFSETQ. CDR3: CASSLAGREGEQYF. The CDR3 coding sequence is TGCGCCAGCAGCTTGGCGGGGAGGGAGGGCGAGCAGTACTTC.

J is TRBJ2-2 and V is TRBV6-1, with D possibly TRBD2 on 5 matching bases. CDR1 and CDR2 from the germline V gene are MNHNS and SASEGT. V lost 9 bases, J lost 0 bases, and 14 bases lay in between. The CDR3 totals 15 residues. The chain's CDR3 is CARRRTGTNTGELFF. In DNA form, the CDR3 reads TGTGCCAGAAGGAGGACGGGAACGAACACCGGGGAGCTGTTTTTT.

This sequence joins TRBV5-1 and TRBJ1-2; no firm D call. The CDR3 runs to 12 residues. V lost 0 bases and J lost 4, with 4 bases in between. The V gene's germline CDR1 is SGHRS and CDR2 YFSETQ. The CDR3 nucleotides read TGCGCCAGCAGCTTGGGCGGCTATGGCTACACCTTC. Residues: CASSLGGYGYTF.

The chain links TRBV27 to TRBJ2-3, with 7 bases aligning to TRBD2. The CDR3 loop spans 15 amino acids. Germline values: CDR1 MNHEY, CDR2 SMNVEV (reference sequence). With 6 bases clipped from V and 4 bases from J, the junction kept 10 bases outside the gene matches. CDR3 amino acids: CASREPAGYSDTQYF. CDR3 coding DNA: TGTGCCAGCAGGGAACCAGCGGGGTATTCAGATACGCAGTATTTT.

The CDR3 is CASSVGWSSGSSDTQYF. The CDR3 coding sequence is TGTGCCAGCAGCGTTGGGTGGTCTAGCGGGAGCTCAGATACGCAGTATTTT. The rearrangement links TRBV9 to TRBJ2-3, with 10 positions matching TRBD2. Germline V gene lookup returns CDR1 SGDLS and CDR2 YYNGEE. V lost 2 bases, J lost 4 bases, and 10 bases stayed unmatched. This CDR3 has 17 residues. The full variable domain, in which reference TRBV9 and TRBJ2-3 provide the parts outside the CDR3, is DSGVTQTPKHLITATGQRVTLRCSPRSGDLSVYWYQQSLDQGLQFLIQYYNGEERAKGNILERFSAQQFPDLHSELNLSSLELGDSALYFCASSVGWSSGSSDTQYFGPGTRLTVL.

As DNA, the CDR3 is TGTGCCAGCTCACCAGGACAGGGGGCGAAAACCTACGAGCAGTACTTC. It translates to CASSPGQGAKTYEQYF. This chain connects TRBV18 to TRBJ2-7, with TRBD1 matching over 11 bases. CDR3 length: 16 residues. The J segment lost 2 bases and the V segment lost 2 bases, leaving 5 bases of the junction unmatched. The germline gives CDR1 KGHSH, CDR2 LQKENI.

The chain employs TRBV27 and TRBJ2-7, with TRBD1 as a possible D gene (5 bases). The germline V gene encodes CDR1 MNHEY and CDR2 SMNVEV (reference sequence). The CDR3 loop spans 15 amino acids. V was cut by 6 bases and J by 3 bases, with 18 bases left in between. The CDR3 DNA reads as TGTGCCAGCAGCCTCATAGGGGAATCCCTCTACGAGCAGTACTTC. It encodes CASSLIGESLYEQYF.

The chain joins TRBV19 to TRBJ2-5; 7 bases are a match to TRBD2. The length of the CDR3 is 15 residues. Germline V lookup: CDR1 LNHDA, CDR2 SQIVND (reference sequence). With 1 base clipped from V and 7 bases from J, the junction kept 9 bases outside the gene matches. The CDR3 DNA follows: TGTGCCAGTAGTATAGGGGGGGGGATAGGAGTGACCCAGTACTTC. Residues: CASSIGGGIGVTQYF.

The V and J genes are TRBV5-4 and TRBJ2-3, with TRBD2 matching over 11 bases. With 4 bases clipped from V and 0 bases from J, the junction kept 10 bases outside the gene matches. CDR1 is SGHNT, CDR2 YYREEE, per germline (reference sequence). The CDR3 is made up of 18 amino acids. The CDR3 reads CASSPGSGGAGSTDTQYF. As DNA, the CDR3 is TGTGCCAGCAGCCCCGGTAGCGGGGGGGCCGGGAGCACAGATACGCAGTATTTT.

This clone was observed a handful of times. The chain has TRBV30 and TRBJ2-5; 9 bases are a match to TRBD1. This CDR3 region has 12 residues. The germline gives CDR1 GTSNPN, CDR2 SVGIG (reference sequence). J gave up 11 bases and V 4 bases, and 8 bases lay outside the gene matches. CDR3 protein: CAWKGQGREQYF. The CDR3 region has the DNA TGTGCCTGGAAGGGACAGGGACGTGAGCAGTACTTC.

This chain uses TRBV5-4 with TRBJ2-3; 8 bases align to TRBD2. Germline values: CDR1 SGHNT, CDR2 YYREEE (reference sequence). The V segment lost 8 bases and the J segment 1 base; nucleotides outside the gene matches: 12. The CDR3 has 16 residues. The CDR3 loop reads CARRFGREGGTDTQYF. DNA of the CDR3: TGTGCCAGACGCTTCGGGAGGGAGGGAGGCACAGATACGCAGTATTTT.

The genes are TRBV6-1 and TRBJ1-5; 7 bases align to TRBD1. Germline CDR1 is MNHNS and CDR2 is SASEGT. J gave up 5 bases and V 4 bases, and 5 bases lay outside the gene matches. The CDR3 length is 14 residues. In DNA, the CDR3 is TGTGCCAGCAGTGGACAGGGAAGGGATCAGCCCCAGCATTTT. This sequence encodes CASSGQGRDQPQHF.

This chain uses TRBV30 with TRBJ1-2, with D uncertain. The CDR3 has 14 amino acids. The V gene lost 0 bases and the J gene lost 4 bases, with 12 bases spanning the gap. CDR1 and CDR2 (germline): GTSNPN, SVGIG (reference sequence). The CDR3 nucleotides read TGTGCCTGGAGTGTAACTCATAAGAGCTATGGCTACACCTTC. Protein sequence: CAWSVTHKSYGYTF.

The sample holds a few counts of this clone. This sequence joins TRBV5-1 and TRBJ2-1; D might be TRBD2 (5 bases). From germline, CDR1 is SGHRS and CDR2 YFSETQ. This CDR3 is built from 16 residues. Trimming removed 2 bases at V and 3 bases at J, with 15 bases between. DNA for the CDR3: TGCGCCAGCAGCTTATCTGGGAGAGCTGTCTACAATGAGCAGTTCTTC. This codes for CASSLSGRAVYNEQFF.

The chain recombines TRBV25-1 with TRBJ2-3, with TRBD1 identical over 9 bases. V was pared by 7 bases and J by 3 bases, with 2 bases of the junction left unmatched. Germline CDR1 reads MGHDK; CDR2 reads SYGVNS. This CDR3 region has 13 residues. CDR3 in amino acids: CASTGQGTDTQYF. The CDR3 DNA sequence: TGTGCCAGCACCGGACAGGGGACAGATACGCAGTATTTT.

This rearrangement joins TRBV6-5 to TRBJ2-2, with 7 bases identical to TRBD1. Unmatched junction bases numbered 3, after V lost 2 bases and J lost 0 bases. This CDR3 region has 16 residues. CDR1 is MNHEY and CDR2 is SVGAGI in the germline V gene. For the CDR3, the DNA is TGTGCCAGCAGTTACGGGGACAGCGCGAACACCGGGGAGCTGTTTTTT. It codes for CASSYGDSANTGELFF.

The rearrangement uses TRBV30 and TRBJ1-4; D remains unclear. The ends were cut back, 0 bases at V and 1 base at J, with 15 bases in the middle. CDR3 length: 17 residues. CDR1 and CDR2 (germline): GTSNPN, SVGIG (reference sequence). The CDR3 protein is CAWSVAGISLTNEKLFF. For the CDR3, the DNA is TGTGCCTGGAGTGTAGCCGGGATCAGCCTAACTAATGAAAAACTGTTTTTT.